A single sample is the source of the 23 T cell receptor beta chains below, sequenced in a study of early T cells in non-severe SARS-CoV-2 infection. MiXCR, applied by TCRdb to the 5' RACE reads, yields one record per CDR3 protein. The sample contains about 110,000 distinct CDR3 sequences, over 10% of which appear only once. The sample was whole blood. The receptors were gathered from an adult who was a healthcare worker with PCR-confirmed SARS-CoV-2 infection or an uninfected control (not recorded which).

This clonotype was recorded many times. The chain carries TRBV20-1 and TRBJ2-5, with D perhaps TRBD1 or TRBD2 (5 bases each). Deletions cut 6 bases from V and 2 bases from J, with 13 bases between. The CDR3 extends over 13 amino acids. Looked up from germline, CDR1 is DFQATT and CDR2 is SNEGSKA (reference sequence). CDR3 nucleotides: TGCAGTGCGACCGGGACGCAGCAAGAGACCCAGTACTTC. Protein: CSATGTQQETQYF.

This clonotype was seen more than once but under ten times. The CDR3 sequence: CASSRLAGLAERSYNEQFF. Written as DNA, the CDR3 is TGCGCCAGCAGCCGATTAGCGGGACTAGCGGAGCGCTCCTACAATGAGCAGTTCTTC. The chain has TRBV5-1 and TRBJ2-1, with 11 bases aligning to TRBD2. The CDR3 is 19 amino acids. The ends lost 4 bases at V and 0 bases at J; junction bases unmatched: 12. CDR1 is SGHRS and CDR2 is YFSETQ in the germline V gene.

The V gene is TRBV7-9, the J gene TRBJ2-1; D not resolved. V was cut by 5 bases and J by 7 bases, with 18 bases left in between. The germline CDR1 and CDR2 sequences are SEHNR and FQNEAQ (reference sequence). The CDR3 loop spans 15 amino acids. The CDR3 loop reads CASSLLGSTSNEQFF. The CDR3 DNA follows: TGTGCCAGCAGCCTCTTAGGTAGCACCTCTAATGAGCAGTTCTTC. Combining the CDR3 with reference TRBV7-9 and TRBJ2-1 gives the whole variable domain DTGVSQNPRHKITKRGQNVTFRCDPISEHNRLYWYRQTLGQGPEFLTYFQNEAQLEKSRLLSDRFSAERPKGSFSTLEIQRTEQGDSAMYLCASSLLGSTSNEQFFGPGTRLTVL.

As for this clonotype: A much larger clone sits a single nucleotide away, making a read error possible. This chain uses TRBV12-5 with TRBJ1-1; D is ambiguous. CDR3 size: 13 residues. Germline CDR1 and CDR2: LGHNT and FRNRAP. With 6 bases removed from V and 1 base from J, the gap between germline ends came to 9 bases. CDR3 in amino acids: CASGSGRNTEAFF. For the CDR3, the DNA is TGTGCTAGTGGCTCGGGCAGGAACACTGAAGCTTTCTTT.

The chain has TRBV5-1 and TRBJ1-4; unclear D gene. This CDR3 is 17 amino acids long. Between the trimmed V and J ends, which lost 0 bases and 6 bases, there was a span of 18 bases. Germline V CDR1 and CDR2: SGHRS, YFSETQ. The CDR3 DNA sequence: TGCGCCAGCAGCTTGGGACGGACGTTTTTCTCTTATGAAAAACTGTTTTTT. Its protein product is CASSLGRTFFSYEKLFF. The full variable domain, completed using reference TRBV5-1 and TRBJ1-4, is KAGVTQTPRYLIKTRGQQVTLSCSPISGHRSVSWYQQTPGQGLQFLFEYFSETQRNKGNFPGRFSGRQFSNSRSEMNVSTLELGDSALYLCASSLGRTFFSYEKLFFGSGTQLSVL.

The chain couples TRBV5-6 to TRBJ1-2, with TRBD1 as a possible D gene (5 bases). CDR1 is SGHDT, CDR2 YYEEEE, per germline. Trimming removed 0 bases at V and 5 bases at J, with 14 bases between. The CDR3 consists of 15 residues. The CDR3 bases are TGTGCCAGCAGCTTGGCAAGAGGGGCGGGGTATGGCTACACCTTC. It specifies CASSLARGAGYGYTF.

This clonotype showed up many times. The chain uses TRBV20-1 and TRBJ2-1; D might be TRBD1 (5 bases). Germline CDR1 is DFQATT and CDR2 is SNEGSKA (reference sequence). The V gene lost 5 bases and the J gene lost 10 bases, with 15 bases spanning the gap. CDR3 length: 12 residues. The CDR3 region has the DNA TGCAGTGCTGTCTCAGGGAATTGGGAGCAGTTCTTC. Protein product: CSAVSGNWEQFF.

The chain has TRBV29-1 and TRBJ1-1; no firm D call. Deletions cut 3 bases from V and 1 base from J, with 9 bases between. Germline V gene lookup returns CDR1 SQVTM and CDR2 ANQGSEA. CDR3 length: 13 residues. The CDR3 sequence: CSVDPAGNTEAFF. DNA of the CDR3: TGCAGCGTTGATCCGGCGGGGAACACTGAAGCTTTCTTT.

This clonotype showed up just a few times. This sequence joins TRBV11-2 and TRBJ2-7; D may be TRBD1 or TRBD2 (5 bases each). The CDR3 is made up of 12 amino acids. Germline V CDR1 and CDR2: SGHAT, FQNNGV. Trimming took 4 bases from V and 2 from J, leaving 6 bases between them. CDR3 sequence (DNA): TGTGCCAGCAGCTGGGGGACCTACGAGCAGTACTTC. Translated, it gives CASSWGTYEQYF.

The CDR3 here is CASSLDPDSFNEQFF. CDR3 DNA sequence: TGTGCCAGCAGCTTAGACCCGGACAGCTTCAATGAGCAGTTCTTC. The J gene is TRBJ2-1, the V gene TRBV7-2; D might be TRBD1 (6 bases). The CDR3 contains 15 residues. The germline gives CDR1 SGHTA, CDR2 FQGNSA. V lost 1 base to trimming and J lost 6 bases, with 13 bases between them. The variable domain in full, completed from reference TRBV7-2 and TRBJ2-1, reads GAGVSQSPSNKVTEKGKDVELRCDPISGHTALYWYRQSLGQGLEFLIYFQGNSAPDKSGLPSDRFSAERTGGSVSTLTIQRTQQEDSAVYLCASSLDPDSFNEQFFGPGTRLTVL.

The V gene is TRBV14, the J gene TRBJ1-6; 8 bases agree with TRBD1. CDR3 length equals 15 residues. The germline CDR1 and CDR2 sequences are SGHDN and FVKESK. The V segment lost 2 bases and the J segment 6 bases; nucleotides outside the gene matches: 3. CDR3 sequence reads: CASSQQGAGNSPLHF. For the CDR3, the DNA is TGTGCCAGCAGCCAACAGGGGGCGGGTAATTCACCCCTCCACTTT.

This clonotype was seen only a few times. V is TRBV11-2 and J is TRBJ1-1; TRBD1 matches at 7 bases. The germline CDR1 and CDR2 sequences are SGHAT and FQNNGV. The CDR3 is 14 residues long. Trimming removed 5 bases from V and 5 bases from J; junction bases left unmatched: 8. The CDR3 bases are TGTGCCAGCAGCCTAACAGGGGATTGGACTGAAGCTTTCTTT. Its protein is CASSLTGDWTEAFF.

As concerns this clonotype: This may be a read error, as it is one base from a much larger clone. This chain connects TRBV20-1 to TRBJ1-1; 7 bases fit TRBD1. Germline CDR1 reads DFQATT; CDR2 reads SNEGSKA (reference sequence). The CDR3 extends over 13 amino acids. This CDR3 reads CRARQGGDTEAFF. The CDR3 nucleotides read TGCAGAGCTAGACAGGGAGGGGACACTGAAGCTTTCTTT.

In its sample, this clonotype was seen a few times. The chain employs TRBV18 and TRBJ1-3; D is uncertain. V was shortened by 3 bases and J by 0 bases, with 12 bases between the two germline ends. There are 16 residues in the CDR3. Germline CDR1 KGHSH, CDR2 LQKENI. CDR3 in DNA: TGTGCCAGCTCACCTACTACTGAACCCTCTGGAAACACCATATATTTT. This sequence encodes CASSPTTEPSGNTIYF.

This clonotype has just a few counts. V gene TRBV20-1 combines with J gene TRBJ2-2; TRBD1 might be the D (7 bases). Trimming stripped 0 bases from V and 16 bases from J, with 18 bases between. This CDR3 has 13 amino acids. Germline values: CDR1 DFQATT, CDR2 SNEGSKA (reference sequence). The CDR3 nucleotides read TGCAGTGCTAGAGATTCAGGGCAGGGGGGCAAGTTTTTT. This codes for CSARDSGQGGKFF.

Only a few counts were recorded for this clonotype. J is TRBJ1-1 and V is TRBV10-2; D is unclear. The CDR3 covers 13 residues. Trimming shortened V by 0 bases and J by 6 bases, and 8 bases separated the two germline ends. Germline V CDR1 and CDR2: WSHSY, SAAADI. This chain's CDR3 is CASSESRVAEAFF. The CDR3 bases are TGCGCCAGCAGTGAGTCTAGGGTCGCTGAAGCTTTCTTT.

This clonotype was found a few times. The gene calls are TRBV7-9 and TRBJ2-3; D remains ambiguous. Looked up from germline, CDR1 is SEHNR and CDR2 is FQNEAQ (reference sequence). The length of the CDR3 is 15 residues. V lost 3 bases, J lost 0 bases, and 10 bases lay in between. This CDR3 is CASSFSLPSTDTQYF. CDR3 bases: TGTGCCAGCAGCTTCTCCCTCCCTAGCACAGATACGCAGTATTTT.

V usage is TRBV11-3 and J usage is TRBJ1-2; D unclear. The germline V and J ends were trimmed by 5 bases and 3 bases, with 13 bases remaining between them. Germline CDR1 SGHNT, CDR2 YENEEA. The CDR3 runs to 14 residues. This CDR3 reads CASSVHRADYGYTF. In DNA form, the CDR3 reads TGTGCCAGCAGCGTCCACCGGGCCGACTATGGCTACACCTTC. The full variable domain, in which reference TRBV11-3 and TRBJ1-2 provide the parts outside the CDR3, is EAGVVQSPRYKIIEKKQPVAFWCNPISGHNTLYWYLQNLGQGPELLIRYENEEAVDDSQLPKDRFSAERLKGVDSTLKIQPAELGDSAVYLCASSVHRADYGYTFGSGTRLTVV.

This clonotype was recorded a few times. The CDR3 reads CASRIEQGRYEQYF. CDR3 nucleotides: TGTGCCAGCAGAATCGAACAGGGTCGGTACGAGCAGTACTTC. The gene calls are TRBV6-5 and TRBJ2-7; tentative D call: TRBD1 (6 bases). The V end lost 6 bases, the J end lost 4 bases, and 16 bases lay between the germline ends. This CDR3 is built from 14 residues. Germline V lookup: CDR1 MNHEY, CDR2 SVGAGI.

The chain recombines TRBV5-1 with TRBJ2-6; D perhaps matches TRBD1 (6 bases). This CDR3 region has 13 residues. V dropped 2 bases and J dropped 11 bases, with 11 bases sitting between them. Germline V lookup: CDR1 SGHRS, CDR2 YFSETQ. In nucleotides, the CDR3 is TGCGCCAGCAGCTTCGACAGGCCTCACGTCCTGACTTTC. This gives the protein CASSFDRPHVLTF.

The chain employs TRBV12-3 or TRBV12-4 and TRBJ2-5; D possibly uses TRBD1 or TRBD2 (5 bases each). Deletions cut 6 bases from V and 2 bases from J, with 13 bases between. This CDR3 is built from 14 residues. CDR3 residues: CASRFSGAQETQYF. CDR3 in DNA: TGTGCCAGCAGATTCTCCGGGGCGCAAGAGACCCAGTACTTC.

This clonotype occurred a few times. The chain uses TRBV12-3 or TRBV12-4 and TRBJ1-6; 11 bases are a match to TRBD1. Trimming took 7 bases from V and 8 from J; bases not matched to a gene: 7. This CDR3 comprises 15 residues. The CDR3 spells CASIGQGAPDSPLHF. Here the CDR3 DNA reads TGTGCCAGCATAGGACAGGGGGCGCCTGATTCACCCCTCCACTTT.

This chain joins TRBV30 and TRBJ1-2; weak D call: TRBD1 (5 bases). CDR1 and CDR2 from the germline V gene are GTSNPN and SVGIG (reference sequence). This CDR3 region has 14 residues. V lost 2 bases to trimming and J lost 0 bases, with 10 bases between them. The CDR3 nucleotides read TGTGCCTGGAGTTTCGGACATACTAACTATGGCTACACCTTC. This translates into CAWSFGHTNYGYTF.